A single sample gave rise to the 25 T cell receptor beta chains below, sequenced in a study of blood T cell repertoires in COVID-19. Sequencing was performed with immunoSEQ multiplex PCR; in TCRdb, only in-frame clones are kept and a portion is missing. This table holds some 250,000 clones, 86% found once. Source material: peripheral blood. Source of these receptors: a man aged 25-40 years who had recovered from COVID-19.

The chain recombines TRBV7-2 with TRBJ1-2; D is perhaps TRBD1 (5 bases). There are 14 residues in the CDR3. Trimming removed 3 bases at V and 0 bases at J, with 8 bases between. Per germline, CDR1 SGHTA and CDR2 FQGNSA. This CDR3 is CASSLGPSNYGYTF. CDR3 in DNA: TGTGCCAGCAGCTTGGGGCCCTCTAACTATGGCTACACCTTC.

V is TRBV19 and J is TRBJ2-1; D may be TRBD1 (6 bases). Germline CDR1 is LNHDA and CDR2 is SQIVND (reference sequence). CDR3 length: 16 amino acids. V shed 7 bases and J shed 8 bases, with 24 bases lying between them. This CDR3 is CASTREGVLGFDEQFF. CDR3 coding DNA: TGTGCCAGTACCAGAGAGGGGGTACTAGGGTTCGATGAGCAGTTCTTC.

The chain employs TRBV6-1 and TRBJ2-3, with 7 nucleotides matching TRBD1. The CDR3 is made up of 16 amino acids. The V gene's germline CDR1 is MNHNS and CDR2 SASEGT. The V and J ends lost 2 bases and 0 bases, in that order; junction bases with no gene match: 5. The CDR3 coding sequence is TGTGCCAGCAGTGAATGGGGGACAGCTAGCACAGATACGCAGTATTTT. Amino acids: CASSEWGTASTDTQYF.

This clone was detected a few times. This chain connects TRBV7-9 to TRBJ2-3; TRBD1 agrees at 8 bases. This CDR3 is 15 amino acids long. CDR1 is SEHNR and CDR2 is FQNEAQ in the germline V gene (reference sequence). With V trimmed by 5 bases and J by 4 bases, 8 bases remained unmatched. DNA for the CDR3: TGTGCCAGCAGCGCTACAGGGGGTAACTCAGATACGCAGTATTTT. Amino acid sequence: CASSATGGNSDTQYF.

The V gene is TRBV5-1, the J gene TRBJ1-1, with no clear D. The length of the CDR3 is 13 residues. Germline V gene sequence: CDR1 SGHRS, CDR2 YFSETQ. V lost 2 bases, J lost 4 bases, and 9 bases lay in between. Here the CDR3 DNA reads TGCGCCAGCAGCTTTGCGGGGAGCACTGAAGCTTTCTTT. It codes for CASSFAGSTEAFF.

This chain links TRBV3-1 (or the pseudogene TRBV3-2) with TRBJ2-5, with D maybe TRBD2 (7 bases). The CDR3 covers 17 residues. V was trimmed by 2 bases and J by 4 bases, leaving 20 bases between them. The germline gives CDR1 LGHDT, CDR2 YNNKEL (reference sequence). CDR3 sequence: CASSQLVFGGAPETQYF. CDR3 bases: TGTGCCAGCAGCCAACTAGTGTTTGGGGGGGCCCCAGAGACCCAGTACTTC.

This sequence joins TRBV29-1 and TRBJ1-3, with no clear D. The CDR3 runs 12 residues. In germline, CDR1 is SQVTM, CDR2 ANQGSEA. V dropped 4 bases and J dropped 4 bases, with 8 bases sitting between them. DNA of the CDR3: TGCAGCGTTGGCCCGGGGGGAAACACCATATATTTT. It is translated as CSVGPGGNTIYF.

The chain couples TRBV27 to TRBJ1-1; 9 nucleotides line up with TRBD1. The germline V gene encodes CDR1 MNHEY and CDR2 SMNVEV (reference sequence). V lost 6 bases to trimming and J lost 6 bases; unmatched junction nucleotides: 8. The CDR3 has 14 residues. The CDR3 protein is CASSWDRERAEAFF. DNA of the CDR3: TGTGCCAGCAGCTGGGACAGGGAAAGGGCTGAAGCTTTCTTT.

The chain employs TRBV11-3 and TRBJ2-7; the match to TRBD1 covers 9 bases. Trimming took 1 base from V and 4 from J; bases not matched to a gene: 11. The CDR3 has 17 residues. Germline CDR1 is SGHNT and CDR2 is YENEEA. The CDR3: CASSLGWSGTGRYEQYF. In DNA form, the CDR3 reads TGTGCCAGCAGCTTAGGTTGGAGCGGGACAGGGAGGTACGAGCAGTACTTC.

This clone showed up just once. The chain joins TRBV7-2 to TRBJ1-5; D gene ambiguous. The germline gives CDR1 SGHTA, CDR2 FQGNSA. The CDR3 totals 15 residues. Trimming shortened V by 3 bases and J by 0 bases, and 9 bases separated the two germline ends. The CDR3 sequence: CASSFAGYSNQPQHF. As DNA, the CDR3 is TGTGCCAGCAGCTTTGCAGGATATAGCAATCAGCCCCAGCATTTT.

The CDR3, as DNA: TGCGCCAGCAGCTTCGGACAGGGGGCGCGTGAGCAGTACTTC. This gives the protein CASSFGQGAREQYF. The chain employs TRBV5-1 and TRBJ2-7; TRBD1 aligns across 11 bases. There are 14 residues in the CDR3. V lost 2 bases, J lost 7 bases, and 5 bases stayed unmatched. Germline-derived CDR1 and CDR2 are SGHRS and YFSETQ.

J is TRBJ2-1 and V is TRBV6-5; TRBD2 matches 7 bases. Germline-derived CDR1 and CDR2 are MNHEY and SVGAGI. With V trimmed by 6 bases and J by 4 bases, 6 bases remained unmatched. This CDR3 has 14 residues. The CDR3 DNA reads TGTGCCAGCAGACTAGCGCAAGAATACAATGAGCAGTTCTTC. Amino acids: CASRLAQEYNEQFF.

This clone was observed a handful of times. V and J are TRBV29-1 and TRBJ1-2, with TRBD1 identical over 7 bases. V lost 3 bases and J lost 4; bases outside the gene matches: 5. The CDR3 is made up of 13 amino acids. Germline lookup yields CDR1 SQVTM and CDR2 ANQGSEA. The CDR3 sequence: CSVDTGAPYGYTF. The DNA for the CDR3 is TGCAGCGTTGATACAGGGGCGCCCTATGGCTACACCTTC.

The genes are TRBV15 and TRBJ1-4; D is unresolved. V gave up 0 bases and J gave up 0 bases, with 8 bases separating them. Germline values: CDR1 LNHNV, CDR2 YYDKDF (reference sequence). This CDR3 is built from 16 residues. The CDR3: CATSRDLFATNEKLFF. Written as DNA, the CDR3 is TGTGCCACCAGCAGAGATCTGTTCGCAACTAATGAAAAACTGTTTTTT.

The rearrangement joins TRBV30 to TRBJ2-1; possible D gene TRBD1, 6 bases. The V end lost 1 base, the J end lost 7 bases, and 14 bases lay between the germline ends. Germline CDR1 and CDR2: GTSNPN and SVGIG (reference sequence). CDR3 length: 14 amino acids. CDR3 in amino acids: CAWSGGNRENEQFF. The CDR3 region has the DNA TGTGCCTGGAGTGGTGGGAACAGGGAAAATGAGCAGTTCTTC.

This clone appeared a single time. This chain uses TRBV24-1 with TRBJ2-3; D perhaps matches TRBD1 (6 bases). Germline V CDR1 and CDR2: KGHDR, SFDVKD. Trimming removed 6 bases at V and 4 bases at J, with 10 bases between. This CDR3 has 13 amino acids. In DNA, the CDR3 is TGTGCCACCAGTCACAGACAGGCAGATACGCAGTATTTT. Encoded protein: CATSHRQADTQYF.

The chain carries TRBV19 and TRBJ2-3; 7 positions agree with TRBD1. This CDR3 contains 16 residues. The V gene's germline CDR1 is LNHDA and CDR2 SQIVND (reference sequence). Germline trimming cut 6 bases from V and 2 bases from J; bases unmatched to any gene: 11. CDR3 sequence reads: CASSIYRGMDTDTQYF. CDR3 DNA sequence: TGTGCCAGTAGCATTTACAGGGGAATGGACACAGATACGCAGTATTTT.

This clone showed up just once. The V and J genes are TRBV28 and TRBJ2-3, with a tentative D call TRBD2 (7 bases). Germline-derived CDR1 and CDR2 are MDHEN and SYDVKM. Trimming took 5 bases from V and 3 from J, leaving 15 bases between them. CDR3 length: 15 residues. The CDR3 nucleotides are TGTGCCAGCAGTGGGTTGGGGGGGGCTACAGATACGCAGTATTTT. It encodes CASSGLGGATDTQYF.

The CDR3 DNA is TGTGCCTCGTCGGGACAGATCAACACTGAAGCTTTCTTT. The encoded protein is CASSGQINTEAFF. The chain employs TRBV30 and TRBJ1-1, with 7 bases aligning to TRBD1. The CDR3 runs to 13 residues. The J segment lost 2 bases and the V segment lost 7 bases, leaving 7 bases of the junction unmatched. Germline CDR1 GTSNPN, CDR2 SVGIG (reference sequence).

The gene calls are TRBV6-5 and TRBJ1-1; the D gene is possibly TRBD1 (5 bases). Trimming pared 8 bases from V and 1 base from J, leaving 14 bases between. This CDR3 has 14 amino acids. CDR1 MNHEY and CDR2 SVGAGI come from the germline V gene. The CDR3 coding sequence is TGTGCCAGCCGATGGGGGGGGGAGAACACTGAAGCTTTCTTT. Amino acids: CASRWGGENTEAFF.

CDR3 nucleotide sequence: TGTGCCTGGAGTCCTATTGCTAGCAATCAGCCCCAGCATTTT. Its translation: CAWSPIASNQPQHF. The genes are TRBV30 and TRBJ1-5; D gene uncertain. The germline V gene encodes CDR1 GTSNPN and CDR2 SVGIG (reference sequence). There are 14 residues in the CDR3. Trimming cost V 2 bases and J 0 bases, with 8 bases left between them.

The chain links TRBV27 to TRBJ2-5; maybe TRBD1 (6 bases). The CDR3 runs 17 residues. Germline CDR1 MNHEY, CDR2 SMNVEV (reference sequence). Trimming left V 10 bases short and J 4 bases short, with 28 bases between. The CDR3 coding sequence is TGTGCCACCTCCTACGGAGGCGGCAGGGGTTTTGGAGAGACCCAGTACTTC. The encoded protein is CATSYGGGRGFGETQYF.

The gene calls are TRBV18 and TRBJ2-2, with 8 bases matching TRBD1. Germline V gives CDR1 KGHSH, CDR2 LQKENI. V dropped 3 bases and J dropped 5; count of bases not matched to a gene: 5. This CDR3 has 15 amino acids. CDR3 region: CASSPLDRATGELFF. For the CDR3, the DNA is TGTGCCAGCTCACCGCTGGACAGGGCGACCGGGGAGCTGTTTTTT.

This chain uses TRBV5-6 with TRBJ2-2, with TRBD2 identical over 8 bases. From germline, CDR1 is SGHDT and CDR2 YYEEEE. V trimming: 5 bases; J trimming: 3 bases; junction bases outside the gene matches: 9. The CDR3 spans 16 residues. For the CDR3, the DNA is TGTGCCAGCAGTTTCGGGGGGGCAAAGTACACCGGGGAGCTGTTTTTT. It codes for CASSFGGAKYTGELFF.

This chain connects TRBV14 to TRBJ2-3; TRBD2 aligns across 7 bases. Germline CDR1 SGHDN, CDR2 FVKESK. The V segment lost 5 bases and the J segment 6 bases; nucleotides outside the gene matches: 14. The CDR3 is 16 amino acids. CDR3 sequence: CASSEETSLYKDTQYF. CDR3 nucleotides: TGTGCCAGCAGCGAGGAGACTAGCCTATACAAGGATACGCAGTATTTT.